Described below is a single TCR beta chain sequence and its context. Its antigen is as yet unknown. Original data processing: Filtering differed since immunoSEQ provided only junctions, with no quality scores. The assay was immunoSEQ multiplex PCR, and TCRdb's table has in-frame clones only and misses some. V and J calls and clone size follow that table, whereas D and trimming were derived from the DNA. The sample holds 450,000 to 500,000 clones, roughly four fifths seen once. The source of the sample is a study of shared clonotypes between healthy human individuals. The CDR3 runs 16 residues. V was pared by 0 bases and J by 6 bases, with 3 bases of the junction left unmatched. The germline V gene encodes CDR1 MGHRA and CDR2 YSYEKL. Study-level points and caveats: Sequencing depth was predicted to influence how clonotypes are shared among donors. In having few donors, the study represented limited genetic and exposure-history diversity.

This chain joins TRBV4-1 and TRBJ2-1, with TRBD2 matching over 12 bases. The TCR was taken from a woman in her thirties or forties in good health. Some clones in this sample may be carry-over from other donors' samples. What was sequenced was PBMCs. Here the CDR3 DNA reads TGCGCCAGCAGCCAAGAGCTAGCGGGAGGGATCAATGAGCAGTTCTTC. Translated: CASSQELAGGINEQFF.